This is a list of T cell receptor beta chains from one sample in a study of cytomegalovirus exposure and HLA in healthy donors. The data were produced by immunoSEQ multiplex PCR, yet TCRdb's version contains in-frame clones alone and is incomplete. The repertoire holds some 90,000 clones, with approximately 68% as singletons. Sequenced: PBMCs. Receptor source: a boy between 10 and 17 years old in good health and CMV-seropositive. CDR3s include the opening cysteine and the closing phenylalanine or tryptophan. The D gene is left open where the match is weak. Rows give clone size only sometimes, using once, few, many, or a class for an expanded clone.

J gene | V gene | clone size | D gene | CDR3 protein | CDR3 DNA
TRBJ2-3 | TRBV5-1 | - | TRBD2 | CASRGPFSGGAGDTQYF | TGCGCCAGCAGAGGCCCTTTTAGCGGGGGGGCCGGAGATACGCAGTATTTT
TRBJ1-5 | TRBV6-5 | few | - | CASSLGGAYSNQPQHF | TGTGCCAGCAGTTTGGGGGGGGCTTATAGCAATCAGCCCCAGCATTTT
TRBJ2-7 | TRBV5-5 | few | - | CASSLVPELSYEQYF | TGTGCCAGCAGCTTGGTTCCGGAGCTATCCTACGAGCAGTACTTC
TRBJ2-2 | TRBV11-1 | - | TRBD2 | CASSFDIMGGFPGELFF | TGTGCCAGCAGCTTTGACATAATGGGGGGGTTCCCCGGGGAGCTGTTTTTT
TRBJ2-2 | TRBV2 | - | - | CASSLQGGVGELFF | TGTGCCAGCAGTCTCCAGGGGGGAGTCGGGGAGCTGTTTTTT
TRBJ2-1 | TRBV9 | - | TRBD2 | CASSLSGLAGGEQFF | TGTGCCAGCAGTTTGTCCGGGCTAGCGGGAGGAGAGCAGTTCTTC
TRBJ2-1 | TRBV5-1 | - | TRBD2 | CASSLVGVAGGIYNEQFF | TGCGCCAGCAGCTTGGTCGGCGTTGCGGGAGGGATCTACAATGAGCAGTTCTTC
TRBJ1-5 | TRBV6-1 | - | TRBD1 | CASSSLDRAHQPQHF | TGTGCCAGCTCAAGTCTGGACAGGGCCCACCAGCCCCAGCATTTT
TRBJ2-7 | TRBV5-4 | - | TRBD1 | CASSSGQGTHEQYF | TGTGCCAGCAGCTCGGGACAGGGGACCCACGAGCAGTACTTC
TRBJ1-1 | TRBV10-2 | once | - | CASSVGLNTEAFF | TGCGCCAGCAGCGTTGGCCTGAACACTGAAGCTTTCTTT
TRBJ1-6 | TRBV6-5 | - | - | CASSPRTDNSPLHF | TGTGCCAGCAGTCCAAGGACAGATAATTCACCCCTCCACTTT
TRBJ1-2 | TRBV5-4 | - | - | CASSLYRLVGYGYTF | TGTGCCAGCAGCTTGTACCGATTAGTTGGCTATGGCTACACCTTC
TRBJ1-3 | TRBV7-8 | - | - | CASSFRVSGNTIYF | TGTGCCAGCAGCTTCCGAGTATCTGGAAACACCATATATTTT
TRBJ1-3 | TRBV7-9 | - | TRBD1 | CASSRTGGVGNTIYF | TGTGCCAGCAGTCGGACAGGGGGCGTTGGAAACACCATATATTTT
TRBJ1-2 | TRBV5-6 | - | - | CASSLARGYTF | TGTGCCAGCAGCTTGGCGCGTGGCTACACCTTC
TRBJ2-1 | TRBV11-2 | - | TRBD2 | CASSLVSGGYNEQFF | TGTGCCAGCAGCTTAGTGAGCGGGGGTTACAATGAGCAGTTCTTC
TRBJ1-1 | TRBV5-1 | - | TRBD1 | CASSSRTGSNTEAFF | TGCGCCAGCAGCTCCCGGACAGGCTCGAACACTGAAGCTTTCTTT
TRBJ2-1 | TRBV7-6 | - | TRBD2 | CASRASGGTVEQFF | TGTGCCAGCAGGGCTAGCGGGGGTACTGTTGAGCAGTTCTTC
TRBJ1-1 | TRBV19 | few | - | CASSTGESEAFF | TGTGCCAGTAGTACAGGGGAAAGTGAAGCTTTCTTT
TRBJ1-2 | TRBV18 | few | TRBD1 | CASSLTGVDYGYTF | TGTGCCAGCTCACTTACAGGGGTCGACTATGGCTACACCTTC
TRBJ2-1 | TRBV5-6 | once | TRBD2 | CASTWTSGSYEQFF | TGTGCCAGCACTTGGACTAGCGGGAGTTATGAGCAGTTCTTC
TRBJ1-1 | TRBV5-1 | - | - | CASSLDQGQTEAFF | TGCGCCAGCAGCTTGGACCAGGGCCAGACTGAAGCTTTCTTT
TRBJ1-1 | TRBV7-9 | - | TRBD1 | CASSLTTGGAGAFF | TGTGCCAGCAGCCTTACAACAGGGGGCGCCGGAGCTTTCTTT